This is a list of T cell receptor beta chains from one sample in a study of response to subunit inactivated influenza vaccine. TCRdb fed the RT-PCR reads into MiXCR, producing one record per CDR3 protein. The sample yields roughly 570,000 distinct CDR3 sequences, 13% seen once. The specimen comprised PBMCs from blood, sampled more than 35 days after vaccination. All receptors come from a man in his fifties or sixties who received an inactivated influenza vaccine. The CDR3 runs from the conserved cysteine through the conserved F or W. The D gene is left open where the match is weak. Clone size is not always given. Where it is, it says once, few, many or a class for expanded clones.

clone size,D gene,J gene,V gene,CDR3 DNA,CDR3 protein
many,.,TRBJ2-7,TRBV7-2,TGTGCCAGCAGCTTAGTCAAGCACGAGCAGTACTTC,CASSLVKHEQYF
few,TRBD2,TRBJ2-5,TRBV7-2,TGTGCCAGCAGCTACGGACTAGCGGGAGCTATCGAGACCCAGTACTTC,CASSYGLAGAIETQYF
.,.,TRBJ1-2,TRBV20-1,TGCAGTGCCCAGAGATCTAACTATGGCTACACCTTC,CSAQRSNYGYTF
many,.,TRBJ1-5,TRBV15,TGTGCCACCAGCAGAGCCGTCGATCAGCCCCAGCATTTT,CATSRAVDQPQHF
.,.,TRBJ1-1,TRBV5-5,TGTGCCAGCAGCTTGGCCGTGGCCCTGAACACTGAAGCTTTCTTT,CASSLAVALNTEAFF
few,.,TRBJ1-5,TRBV6-1,TGTGCCGGGGGAAGTAGTGGGGGAGGCAATCAGCCCCAGCATTTT,CAGGSSGGGNQPQHF
.,.,TRBJ2-7,TRBV5-1,TGCGCCAGCAGCTTGGCTCTCCCACAGGGCATGTACTTC,CASSLALPQGMYF
few,.,TRBJ1-6,TRBV20-1,TGCAGTGTTCGGGAGGGGGGAGGGAAATCACCCCTCCACTTT,CSVREGGGKSPLHF
.,TRBD2,TRBJ2-7,TRBV18,TGTGCCAGCTCACCACGTTGGGTCGCGGGAGGCCTCCCGGACGAGCAGTACTTC,CASSPRWVAGGLPDEQYF
.,TRBD1,TRBJ2-7,TRBV10-3,TGTGCCATCAGTGAGTCTAGGACAGGGAATGGCGAGCAGTACTTC,CAISESRTGNGEQYF
few,TRBD2,TRBJ2-1,TRBV6-1,TGTGCCAGCAGTGAGAGGGCGGGGGGATACAATGAGCAGTTCTTC,CASSERAGGYNEQFF
few,TRBD1,TRBJ1-5,TRBV20-1,TGCAGTGCTAGAGATCCAGGGGGCCCCAATCAGCCCCAGCATTTT,CSARDPGGPNQPQHF
few,TRBD2,TRBJ2-3,TRBV4-3,TGCGCCAGCAGCCAAGTGACGGGGGGATTCTTAGATACGCAGTATTTT,CASSQVTGGFLDTQYF
many,.,TRBJ1-1,TRBV29-1,TGCAGCGTTGTTGGGGGAAGGAACACTGAAGCTTTCTTT,CSVVGGRNTEAFF
.,TRBD2,TRBJ2-1,TRBV20-1,TGCAGTGCCGGGACTAGCGGGGCCTTGAGCTCCTACAATGAGCAGTTCTTC,CSAGTSGALSSYNEQFF
few,.,TRBJ1-1,TRBV4-2,TGTGCCAGCAGCCGCGATACAGGGGAAGCTTTCTTT,CASSRDTGEAFF
few,TRBD2,TRBJ2-1,TRBV6-1,TGTGCCACGATCGCTAGCGGGGGGGGCAATGAGCAGTTCTTC,CATIASGGGNEQFF
few,.,TRBJ1-1,TRBV12-3/TRBV12-4,TGTGCCAGCACCCAGGGAGGGGAGGTCACTGAAGCTTTCTTT,CASTQGGEVTEAFF
few,TRBD2,TRBJ2-5,TRBV11-2,TGTGCCAGCAGATTACTTAGCGGGGGGCGCCAAGAGACCCAGTACTTC,CASRLLSGGRQETQYF
many,.,TRBJ2-1,TRBV20-1,TGCAGTGCCCAGGACTCCTACTCCTACAATGAGCAGTTCTTC,CSAQDSYSYNEQFF
.,TRBD2,TRBJ2-1,TRBV7-2,TGTGCCAGCAGCCTCTTTGGGCGGGGGGTTGCTGAGCAGTTCTTC,CASSLFGRGVAEQFF
many,.,TRBJ2-1,TRBV6-1,TGTGCCAGCAGGGCCCCAGCAGGGACCTACAATGAGCAGTTCTTC,CASRAPAGTYNEQFF
.,.,TRBJ1-2,TRBV9,TGTGCCAGCAGCGAGGGGGGATATGGCTACACCTTC,CASSEGGYGYTF
.,.,TRBJ1-1,TRBV18,TGTGCCAGCTCACTGAGGGGGGGTAGCACTGAAGCTTTCTTT,CASSLRGGSTEAFF
.,.,TRBJ2-5,TRBV11-2,TGTGCCAGCAGCTTTCTGGGGGTAGGGACTCACCGCCATCAAGAGACCCAGTACTTC,CASSFLGVGTHRHQETQYF
many,.,TRBJ2-7,TRBV12-3/TRBV12-4,TGTGCCAGCAGACAGACGGGAGAGCAGTACTTC,CASRQTGEQYF
.,.,TRBJ2-2,TRBV12-3/TRBV12-4,TGTGCCAGCAGTTATAGCGGACCTCGGACCGGGGAGCTGTTTTTT,CASSYSGPRTGELFF
many,TRBD2,TRBJ2-7,TRBV7-2,TGTGCCAGCAGCTTATCCCATAGCGGGAACACTGAGCAGTACTTC,CASSLSHSGNTEQYF
.,TRBD1,TRBJ2-7,TRBV20-1,TGCAGTGCTACGTCGGACAGGGCCTACGAGCAGTACTTC,CSATSDRAYEQYF
few,.,TRBJ2-3,TRBV29-1,TGCAGCGTTGAGAAGGGGGTTAGCACAGATACGCAGTATTTT,CSVEKGVSTDTQYF
few,TRBD2,TRBJ2-3,TRBV4-2,TGTGCCAGCAGCCAAGAACGGGGGGGACTAGCGAGCACAGATACGCAGTATTTT,CASSQERGGLASTDTQYF
few,.,TRBJ2-1,TRBV4-1,TGCGCCAGCAGCCAAGAAGGGAGGAGCGATGAGCAGTTCTTC,CASSQEGRSDEQFF
.,.,TRBJ2-7,TRBV6-5,TGTGCCAGCAGTTACTCAGACAGAGCCTACGAGCAGTACTTC,CASSYSDRAYEQYF
.,.,TRBJ2-5,TRBV4-3,TGCGCCAGCAGCCAAGACCCGAGGGAAGAGACCCAGTACTTC,CASSQDPREETQYF
many,TRBD2,TRBJ2-7,TRBV12-3/TRBV12-4,TGTGCCAGCAGCTTAGCGGGGGCCTACGAGCAGTACTTC,CASSLAGAYEQYF
many,TRBD2,TRBJ2-1,TRBV12-3/TRBV12-4,TGTGCCAGCACGAGACTAGCGGGAGGGTCTTACTCCTACAATGAGCAGTTCTTC,CASTRLAGGSYSYNEQFF
many,TRBD2,TRBJ2-7,TRBV6-5,TGTGCCAGCAGTTACGGGACTAGCGGAACCTACGAGCAGTACTTC,CASSYGTSGTYEQYF
few,TRBD1,TRBJ2-3,TRBV12-3/TRBV12-4,TGTGCCAGCAGCCCTGGGACAGCAGATACGCAGTATTTT,CASSPGTADTQYF
.,TRBD1,TRBJ1-6,TRBV3-1,TGTGCCAGCAGCCAAGACTACGTCCCGGGACAGGGATATAATTCACCCCTCCACTTT,CASSQDYVPGQGYNSPLHF
.,.,TRBJ2-7,TRBV11-2,TGTGCCAGCAGCTTCGGGACCCCAGTCTTC,CASSFGTPVF
.,TRBD1,TRBJ2-7,TRBV4-3,TGCGCCAGCAGCCAAGATCTTAGGACAGGGGGTTACGAGCAGTACTTC,CASSQDLRTGGYEQYF